This TCR beta chain comes out of a study of cytomegalovirus exposure and HLA in healthy donors. Study details: Across 350 to 400 genotyped donors, about 80% landed in the Caucasian-associated ancestry cluster.

Primers included in the PCR were 60 Vbeta and 13 Jbeta primers. Per the original methods: A follow-up analysis tallied 70 million to 80 million unique TCR beta chains, roughly 10 million shared. The table came from immunoSEQ multiplex PCR; TCRdb's copy has only in-frame clones and leaves some out. V, J and clone size are taken as reported in that table, and D and trimming were inferred from the DNA itself. This sample's table has 30,000 to 45,000 clones. The CDR3 covers 16 residues. Germline V gene data show CDR1 as SGHKS and CDR2 as YYEKEE (reference sequence). V was shortened by 4 bases and J by 8 bases, with 21 bases between the two germline ends. Findings of the study overall: Within an earlier analysis, most TCR beta V segments proved productive either about 87% or about 30% of the time. In a later analysis, an Asian-associated ancestry cluster reportedly showed fewer N-insertions than the roughly 730-donor mean.

Comment on this clone: Its specificity is not known.

The origin of this receptor is a man aged 35 to 55 in good health and CMV-seropositive. The specimen was PBMCs. This chain connects TRBV5-5 to TRBJ1-4, with D possibly TRBD1 on 6 matching bases. The DNA for the CDR3 is TGTGCCAGCAGCCCCTTTGTTTTAGGGGGTTCGGAAAAACTGTTTTTT. It is translated as CASSPFVLGGSEKLFF.